This passage covers 5 T cell receptor beta chains from one sample sequenced in a study of long-term antiretroviral therapy in people with HIV. Survey-level resolution applied to immunoSEQ assay v3.0. Sequenced by immunoSEQ multiplex PCR; TCRdb stores in-frame clones only, minus some. The sample carries some 28,000 clones, over 85% recorded once. The source material was unsorted PBMCs, sampled 6.2 years after starting antiretroviral therapy. The receptors come from a middle-aged man with HIV.

The chain joins TRBV18 to TRBJ1-3; D unresolved. CDR3 size: 17 residues. With 4 bases removed from V and 4 bases from J, the gap between germline ends came to 20 bases. Germline loops: CDR1 KGHSH, CDR2 LQKENI. CDR3 sequence (DNA): TGTGCCAGCTCACGTATACTGGAGACCACCGGGGGAAACACCATATATTTT. As protein: CASSRILETTGGNTIYF.

V gene TRBV27 combines with J gene TRBJ2-7; either TRBD1 or TRBD2 may supply D (6 bases each). Germline V gene sequence: CDR1 MNHEY, CDR2 SMNVEV (reference sequence). V was pared by 2 bases and J by 4 bases, with 15 bases between. The CDR3 totals 15 residues. In DNA form, the CDR3 reads TGTGCCAGCAGTTTAGCGGGACAACAAAAGTACGAGCAGTACTTC. Amino acid sequence: CASSLAGQQKYEQYF.

The rearrangement links TRBV6-1 to TRBJ2-1, with a possible D match to TRBD1 (5 bases). Trimming took off 4 bases at V and 3 bases at J, with 16 bases between the two ends. The CDR3 spans 16 residues. CDR1 is MNHNS and CDR2 is SASEGT in the germline V gene. CDR3 in amino acids: CASSVSRVSLYNEQFF. CDR3 DNA: TGTGCCAGCAGTGTATCCAGGGTCTCCCTCTACAATGAGCAGTTCTTC.

The rearrangement joins TRBV19 to TRBJ1-2; 7 nucleotides agree with TRBD1. CDR3 size: 16 residues. From germline, CDR1 is LNHDA and CDR2 SQIVND (reference sequence). V was clipped by 5 bases and J by 6 bases; unmatched bases: 15. The CDR3 sequence: CASSPTGTGALHGYTF. The CDR3 DNA is TGTGCCAGTAGTCCAACGGGAACAGGGGCCCTACATGGCTACACCTTC.

The rearrangement uses TRBV6-1 and TRBJ2-2, with 7 bases fitting TRBD2. With V trimmed by 10 bases and J by 4 bases, 12 bases remained unmatched. Germline V gene lookup returns CDR1 MNHNS and CDR2 SASEGT. This CDR3 contains 15 residues. The CDR3 loop is CAKKIGGWVTGELFF. CDR3 in DNA: TGTGCCAAAAAAATCGGGGGGTGGGTCACCGGGGAGCTGTTTTTT.